This TCR beta chain was recorded in a study of T cells in localized non-small cell lung cancer. Regarding the study as a whole: Out of the top 100 tumor clones, a median roughly 50 were seen in adjacent lung.

Repertoires were generated with immunoSEQ multiplex PCR, while TCRdb's copy carries only in-frame clones and drops some. The sample has roughly 19,000 clones, around 86% seen once. To note about this clone: What it binds is not known.

This CDR3 is 14 amino acids long. V was shortened by 2 bases and J by 5 bases, with 13 bases between the two germline ends. CDR1 and CDR2 from the germline V gene are MNHEY and SMNVEV (reference sequence). The sequence derives from a man aged 35 to 69 with stage II squamous cell lung carcinoma. The sample was PBMCs, taken before any cancer treatment. V usage is TRBV27 and J usage is TRBJ2-7; TRBD2 is a possible D gene (6 bases). In DNA form, the CDR3 reads TGTGCCAGCAGTTTAGGGACTCCTGCTGACGAGCAGTACTTC. Amino acids: CASSLGTPADEQYF.